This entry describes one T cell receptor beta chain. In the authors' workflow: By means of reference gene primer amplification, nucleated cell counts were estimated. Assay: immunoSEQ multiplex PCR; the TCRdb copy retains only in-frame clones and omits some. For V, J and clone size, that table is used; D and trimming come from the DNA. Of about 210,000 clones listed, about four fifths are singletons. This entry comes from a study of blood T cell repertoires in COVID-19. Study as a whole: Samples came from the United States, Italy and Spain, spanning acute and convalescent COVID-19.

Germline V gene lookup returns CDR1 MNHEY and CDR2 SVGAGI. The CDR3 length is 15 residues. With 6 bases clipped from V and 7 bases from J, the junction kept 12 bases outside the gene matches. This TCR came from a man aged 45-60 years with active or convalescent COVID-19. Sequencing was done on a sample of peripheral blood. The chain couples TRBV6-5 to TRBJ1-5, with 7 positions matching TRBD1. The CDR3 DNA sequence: TGTGCCAGCAGCTTAACGACAGGGAAGGTCCAGCCCCAGCATTTT. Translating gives CASSLTTGKVQPQHF.